This TCR beta chain was found in a study of T cells in localized non-small cell lung cancer. The study, taken as a whole, reports: There was higher T cell clonality in uninvolved adjacent lung than in tumor, and it was highest there.

Unmatched junction bases numbered 6, after V lost 6 bases and J lost 6 bases. CDR3 size: 13 residues. From germline, CDR1 is SNHLY and CDR2 FYNNEI. Here immunoSEQ multiplex PCR was the method, and the copy in TCRdb shows in-frame clones only, minus some. The table records tens of thousands of clones, more than 75% of them present only once. A note on this clone: Its antigen is as yet unknown.

The source of this sequence is a woman aged 40-70 years with stage I squamous cell lung carcinoma. This specimen was peripheral blood, taken before any cancer treatment. V is TRBV2 and J is TRBJ1-2, with 8 bases identical to TRBD1. This CDR3 is CASRVDREDGYTF. Here the CDR3 DNA reads TGTGCCAGCAGGGTGGACAGGGAGGATGGCTACACCTTC.